This passage covers 8 T cell receptor beta chains from one sample sequenced in a study of T-cell reconstitution after alpha-beta-depleted transplantation in children. Construction of the TCRbeta library involved unique molecular identifiers. TCRdb re-analysed the PCR reads in MiXCR, keeping a single row per CDR3 protein. The sample lists hundreds of thousands of distinct CDR3 sequences, 13% occurring once. The sequenced sample was PBMCs, obtained before TCRalphabeta/CD19-depleted stem cell transplant. Source of these receptors: a girl between 2 and 10 years old with congenital amegakaryocytic thrombocytopenia, due to receive a stem cell transplant.

This clonotype was counted ten times or more. The chain employs TRBV6-5 and TRBJ2-1, with D unclear. CDR3 size: 13 residues. Between the trimmed V and J ends, which lost 0 bases and 7 bases, there was a span of 7 bases. CDR1 is MNHEY and CDR2 is SVGAGI in the germline V gene. CDR3 region: CASSYSIRNEQFF. The CDR3, as DNA: TGTGCCAGCAGTTACTCGATTCGAAATGAGCAGTTCTTC.

This clonotype was counted at least ten times. The chain's CDR3 is CASSLSPLVNLEQFF. In DNA, the CDR3 is TGTGCCAGCAGCCTCTCTCCACTAGTTAATCTTGAGCAGTTCTTC. V is TRBV5-4 and J is TRBJ2-1, with a weak D call TRBD2 (5 bases). The germline CDR1 and CDR2 sequences are SGHNT and YYREEE (reference sequence). The CDR3 extends over 15 amino acids. V was cut by 4 bases and J by 9 bases, with 20 bases left in between. Combining the CDR3 with reference TRBV5-4 and TRBJ2-1 gives the whole variable domain ETGVTQSPTHLIKTRGQQVTLRCSSQSGHNTVSWYQQALGQGPQFIFQYYREEENGRGNFPPRFSGLQFPNYSSELNVNALELDDSALYLCASSLSPLVNLEQFFGPGTRLTVL.

This clonotype was detected ten times or more. The chain joins TRBV20-1 to TRBJ1-2; D is uncertain. The V gene's germline CDR1 is DFQATT and CDR2 SNEGSKA (reference sequence). The CDR3 is 13 residues long. Deletions cut 6 bases from V and 8 bases from J, with 19 bases between. The CDR3 spells CSAQTEPERGYTF. DNA of the CDR3: TGCAGTGCCCAGACGGAACCGGAAAGGGGCTACACCTTC.

This clonotype occurred a few times. The chain employs TRBV10-3 and TRBJ1-1; possibly TRBD1 for D (5 bases). The germline V and J ends were trimmed by 3 bases and 5 bases, with 13 bases remaining between them. Germline CDR1 ENHRY, CDR2 SYGVKD. The CDR3 is 14 residues long. CDR3 DNA sequence: TGTGCCATCAGTGATCCCCAGGGTATGACTGAAGCTTTCTTT. Its translation is CAISDPQGMTEAFF.

This clonotype has at least ten counts. The chain links TRBV7-9 to TRBJ2-7; 14 bases map to TRBD2. The V gene's germline CDR1 is SEHNR and CDR2 FQNEAQ (reference sequence). Trimming removed 4 bases from V and 7 bases from J; junction bases left unmatched: 9. The CDR3 spans 16 residues. This CDR3 reads CASSYGLAGGSREQYF. In DNA, the CDR3 is TGTGCCAGCAGCTACGGACTAGCGGGAGGATCGAGGGAGCAGTACTTC.

This clonotype was counted at least ten times. The chain recombines TRBV6-1 with TRBJ2-1; 7 bases match TRBD2. Germline CDR1 and CDR2: MNHNS and SASEGT. CDR3 length: 13 residues. With 10 bases clipped from V and 4 bases from J, the junction kept 7 bases outside the gene matches. Here the CDR3 reads CATGLGVYNEQFF. The CDR3 nucleotides read TGTGCCACTGGACTAGGGGTTTACAATGAGCAGTTCTTC.

The chain carries TRBV12-3 or TRBV12-4 and TRBJ1-4, with D maybe TRBD1 (6 bases). V gave up 0 bases and J gave up 4 bases, with 15 bases separating them. This CDR3 spans 17 amino acids. Here the CDR3 DNA reads TGTGCCAGCAGTTTAGCGCTAGGGGGGAAACATAATGAAAAACTGTTTTTT. Amino acids: CASSLALGGKHNEKLFF.

This clonotype has a count of ten or more. The chain uses TRBV6-5 and TRBJ1-6; D is uncertain. Germline V gives CDR1 MNHEY, CDR2 SVGAGI. The CDR3 extends over 16 amino acids. V gave up 0 bases and J gave up 6 bases, with 12 bases separating them. CDR3 residues: CASSYSSGRSNSPLHF. CDR3 DNA: TGTGCCAGCAGTTACTCCTCCGGACGGTCTAATTCACCCCTCCACTTT.